This record concerns one T cell receptor (beta chain) sequence. Its antigen is unidentified. It was with 60 Vbeta and 13 Jbeta primers that the PCR ran. Method: immunoSEQ multiplex PCR; TCRdb's copy keeps in-frame clones and lacks some. The data contain 95,000 to 100,000 clones, 76% of them singletons. The sample comes from a study of cytomegalovirus exposure and HLA in healthy donors. Findings and caveats of the study: With later analysis, a missense DCLRE1C variant became linked to TCR beta V- and J-gene trimming.

Germline CDR1 reads MGHRA; CDR2 reads YSYEKL. The CDR3 is 16 residues long. J gave up 4 bases and V 5 bases, and 12 bases lay outside the gene matches. The sequence was obtained from a man aged 40-49 years in good health and CMV-seronegative. Sequenced sample: PBMCs. The genes are TRBV4-1 and TRBJ1-2; 8 bases match TRBD1. CDR3 sequence (DNA): TGCGCCAGCAGCGAACTCCCGGGACAGGCCGGCTATGGCTACACCTTC. Protein product: CASSELPGQAGYGYTF.